Sequencing of this TCR beta chain was carried out in a study of blood T cells in healthy people across ages. A sample-barcoded 5' primer and a J-beta primer mix were used in a second PCR of roughly 7 to 12 cycles. Individual samples furnished no less than 3 million CDR3-containing paired-end reads apiece. TCRdb called the 5' RACE reads again in MiXCR, with one record for every CDR3 protein. The table shows roughly 1.5 million distinct CDR3 sequences, with 35% to 45% occurring only once. The CDR3 is made up of 12 amino acids. The V gene lost 5 bases and the J gene lost 7 bases, with 8 bases spanning the gap. This clonotype was observed a few times.

The source of this sequence is a woman younger than 35 in good health. This chain uses TRBV12-3 or TRBV12-4 with TRBJ2-2, with D possibly being TRBD2 (5 bases). The sample was blood. CDR3 region: CASSRLLGELFF. In DNA, the CDR3 is TGTGCCAGCAGTCGACTACTCGGGGAGCTGTTTTTT.